This T cell receptor beta chain emerged from a study of cytomegalovirus exposure and HLA in healthy donors. General observations from the study: Exclusion applied to some V segments, including TRBV6-2 and TRBV6-3, as they were indistinguishable.

The study ran its PCR with 60 Vbeta and 13 Jbeta primers. The method was immunoSEQ multiplex PCR; TCRdb's version includes in-frame clones alone and lacks a portion of them. Found here are 130,000 to 150,000 clones, about 80% of them singletons; the top ten hold over 9.5%. V lost 5 bases to trimming and J lost 0 bases; unmatched junction nucleotides: 7. The CDR3 totals 14 residues. Germline V gene data show CDR1 as SQVTM and CDR2 as ANQGSEA. Details on this clone: What it binds is not known.

The origin of this receptor is a woman between 55 and 75 years old in good health and CMV-seropositive. The sample comprised PBMCs. The V gene is TRBV29-1, the J gene TRBJ2-7; 7 bases align to TRBD1. In DNA, the CDR3 is TGCAGCGTTCTACAGGGGACCCTCTCCTACGAGCAGTACTTC. Its translation is CSVLQGTLSYEQYF.